This T cell receptor beta chain emerged from a study of human T cells and chemical hapten exposure. Study at large: From small differences in pooled library volume came most of the variation in per-sample TCR yields.

Findings and caveats of the study: TCRs exceeding 1 in 1000 frequency stayed unchanged with DPC sensitization.

The study's library attached unique molecular identifiers to single cDNA molecules. TCRdb called the 5' RACE reads again in MiXCR, with one record for every CDR3 protein. This sample has about 80,000 distinct CDR3 sequences, with 7% to 8% found just once. Germline CDR1 SEHNR, CDR2 FQNEAQ (reference sequence). Germline trimming cut 0 bases from V and 3 bases from J; bases unmatched to any gene: 4. The CDR3 runs to 15 residues. Concerning this clonotype: Antigen specificity is unknown.

Total RNA was extracted from unfractionated whole blood. V and J are TRBV7-9 and TRBJ1-1; 7 bases match TRBD1. This sequence was found in a male donor in good health. The CDR3 is CASSLASQGDTEAFF. In DNA form, the CDR3 reads TGTGCCAGCAGCTTAGCCAGCCAGGGGGACACTGAAGCTTTCTTT.